This T cell receptor beta chain was found in a study of early stage breast cancer tumors. The repertoire was sequenced with immunoSEQ multiplex PCR; TCRdb's copy has only in-frame clones and lacks some. The table has about 25,000 clones, roughly two thirds seen once. V was pared by 11 bases and J by 5 bases, with 13 bases between. From germline, CDR1 is MNHNS and CDR2 SASEGT. This CDR3 contains 12 residues. Material for sequencing was breast tumor tissue. The sequence was collected from a person aged 60 to 70 with breast cancer. The genes are TRBV6-1 and TRBJ1-5; D not resolved. The CDR3 sequence: CAGARGDQPQHF. CDR3 DNA: TGTGCCGGTGCAAGAGGAGATCAGCCCCAGCATTTT.